These T cell receptor beta chains were read from a single sample in a study of T cell responses to AZD1222 COVID-19 vaccine. This table comes from immunoSEQ multiplex PCR, and its TCRdb copy is limited to in-frame clones, with some not included. This sample has 170,000 or so clones; about nine tenths occur once, and the top ten carry approximately 2.9%. Material: peripheral blood, obtained on day 0 of AZD1222 vaccination. These receptors came from an adult in good health. Each CDR3 is given with its conserved first and last residue. A D gene is named only where the DNA matches it firmly. The listing skips clone size in some rows; elsewhere it reads once, few, many or a size class.

V gene	D gene	clone size	J gene	CDR3 DNA	CDR3 protein
TRBV2	NA	NA	TRBJ1-1	TGTGCCAGCAGGGTAAGGGGAGGAGGCACTGAAGCTTTCTTT	CASRVRGGGTEAFF
TRBV25-1	TRBD2	NA	TRBJ2-3	TGTGCCAGCAGTGTAGGACTAGCGGCCACAGATACGCAGTATTTT	CASSVGLAATDTQYF
TRBV5-4	TRBD1	NA	TRBJ2-7	TGTGCCAGCAGCCGAATAGACAGGGGCGGCGAGCAGTACTTC	CASSRIDRGGEQYF
TRBV30	NA	NA	TRBJ1-5	TGTGCCTGGAGTAGGGCAGGGGATCAGCCCCAGCATTTT	CAWSRAGDQPQHF
TRBV6-2/TRBV6-3	NA	NA	TRBJ1-1	TGTGCCAGCAGTTACGGGGGCCAGAACACTGAAGCTTTCTTT	CASSYGGQNTEAFF
TRBV6-2/TRBV6-3	TRBD2	NA	TRBJ2-1	TGTGCCAGCAGTCAGCGGGGGCCCGTTTACAATGAGCAGTTCTTC	CASSQRGPVYNEQFF
TRBV7-2	TRBD2	NA	TRBJ2-2	TGTGCCAGCAGCTCCTCCCTAGCGGGCACCGGGGAGCTGTTTTTT	CASSSSLAGTGELFF
TRBV10-1	TRBD1	NA	TRBJ2-1	TGCGCCAGCAGTGAGTTCCTCTTTACCGGGACAGCTGCCTACAATGAGCAGTTCTTC	CASSEFLFTGTAAYNEQFF
TRBV19	NA	NA	TRBJ1-2	TGTGCCAGTAGTATCCCCGCCTTCTATGGCTACACCTTC	CASSIPAFYGYTF
TRBV7-9	TRBD1	NA	TRBJ1-2	TGTGCCAGCAGCACGGACAGGGGGCATGGCTACACCTTC	CASSTDRGHGYTF
TRBV30	TRBD1	few	TRBJ2-7	TGTGCCTGGAGTGTCGGGACAGCCGCCGAGCAGTACTTC	CAWSVGTAAEQYF
TRBV27	NA	NA	TRBJ2-7	TGTGCCAGCAGTTTGACCCCGAACTACGAGCAGTACTTC	CASSLTPNYEQYF
TRBV27	NA	once	TRBJ1-2	TGTGCCAGCAGTGCGATAGTGACACCGAACTATGGCTACACCTTC	CASSAIVTPNYGYTF
TRBV5-6	NA	NA	TRBJ1-1	TGTGCCAGCAGCTGGGTGAACACTGAAGCTTTCTTT	CASSWVNTEAFF
TRBV5-6	TRBD1	NA	TRBJ1-2	TGTGCCACCCGACAGGGGGCGCGGGGCTACACCTTC	CATRQGARGYTF
TRBV2	NA	NA	TRBJ2-7	TGTGCCAGCAGTGGAAACGGGCTCTCCTACGAGCAGTACTTC	CASSGNGLSYEQYF
TRBV3-1/TRBV3-2	NA	NA	TRBJ1-2	TGTGCCAGCAGCCAGCGCGGGGGTTGGTATGGCTACACCTTC	CASSQRGGWYGYTF
TRBV9	TRBD1	NA	TRBJ2-1	TGTGCCAGCAGCGTAGCCCCCCTTGGACAGGGGGCTAGTGAGCAGTTCTTC	CASSVAPLGQGASEQFF
TRBV6-5	NA	NA	TRBJ1-2	TGTGCCAGCAGTTACTCGAGGGCGGAAAGCGGCTACACCTTC	CASSYSRAESGYTF
TRBV6-1	NA	NA	TRBJ1-4	TGTGCCAGCAGTCACGCCGTCTTAGGGGAAAAACTGTTTTTT	CASSHAVLGEKLFF
TRBV3-1/TRBV3-2	TRBD2	NA	TRBJ2-5	TGTGCCAGCAGCCAAGGGGACCTAGCGGGGACCCAGTACTTC	CASSQGDLAGTQYF
TRBV30	TRBD1	NA	TRBJ2-7	TGTGCCTGGAGGGGGACAGGGCTTTACGAGCAGTACTTC	CAWRGTGLYEQYF
TRBV18	NA	NA	TRBJ1-5	TGTGCCAGCTCGTCAGAGATCTATCAGCCCCAGCATTTT	CASSSEIYQPQHF
TRBV3-1/TRBV3-2	NA	NA	TRBJ1-2	TGTGCCAGCAGCGCCGGGACAAACTATGGCTACACCTTC	CASSAGTNYGYTF
TRBV6-6	NA	NA	TRBJ1-5	TGTGCCAGCAAGGGGAGGAACAATCAGCCCCAGCATTTT	CASKGRNNQPQHF
TRBV4-3	TRBD2	NA	TRBJ2-1	TGCGCCAGCAGCCAACCGGGGACTAGCGGGGGGAATGAGCAGTTCTTC	CASSQPGTSGGNEQFF
TRBV5-1	NA	NA	TRBJ2-7	TGCGCCAGCAGCTTGACTACAGGGAATCCCTACGAGCAGTACTTC	CASSLTTGNPYEQYF
TRBV27	NA	NA	TRBJ2-3	TGTGCCAGCAGTTTTACAGATCGTCCCGCAGATACGCAGTATTTT	CASSFTDRPADTQYF
TRBV27	NA	NA	TRBJ2-1	TGTGCCAGCAGCCTGAGTCCCGCCTTCAGCCCCTACAATGAGCAGTTCTTC	CASSLSPAFSPYNEQFF
TRBV2	NA	NA	TRBJ2-7	TGTGCCAGCAGTGAAGAGGGCCCCACAGGCTTCTACGAGCAGTACTTC	CASSEEGPTGFYEQYF
TRBV7-3	NA	NA	TRBJ1-1	TGTGCCAGCACCACGAACACTGAAGCTTTCTTT	CASTTNTEAFF
TRBV6-5	NA	NA	TRBJ2-1	TGTGCCAGCGGTCAGGGGCTCTACAATGAGCAGTTCTTC	CASGQGLYNEQFF
TRBV19	NA	NA	TRBJ1-6	TGTGCCAGTAGTAAACAGGGTCCTAATTCACCCCTCCACTTT	CASSKQGPNSPLHF